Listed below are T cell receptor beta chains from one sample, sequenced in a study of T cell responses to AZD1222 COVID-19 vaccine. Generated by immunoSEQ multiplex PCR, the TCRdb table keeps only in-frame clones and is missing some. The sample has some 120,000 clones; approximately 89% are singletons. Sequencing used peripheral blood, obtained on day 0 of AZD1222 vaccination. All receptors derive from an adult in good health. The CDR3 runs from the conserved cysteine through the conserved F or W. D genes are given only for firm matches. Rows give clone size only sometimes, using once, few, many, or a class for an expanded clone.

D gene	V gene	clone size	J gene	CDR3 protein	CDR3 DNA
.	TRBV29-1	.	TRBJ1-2	CSVAGKGYGYTF	TGCAGCGTTGCAGGGAAGGGCTATGGCTACACCTTC
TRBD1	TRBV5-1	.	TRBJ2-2	CASSREDRGYNTGELFF	TGCGCCAGCAGCCGGGAGGACAGGGGATACAACACCGGGGAGCTGTTTTTT
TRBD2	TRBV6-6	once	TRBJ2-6	CASSYSGGSGANVLTF	TGTGCCAGCAGTTATTCGGGGGGCTCTGGGGCCAACGTCCTGACTTTC
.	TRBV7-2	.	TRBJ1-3	CASSLRGSGNTIYF	TGTGCCAGCAGCTTACGGGGGTCTGGAAACACCATATATTTT
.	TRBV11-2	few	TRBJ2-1	CASSLDLSNEQFF	TGTGCCAGCAGCTTAGATCTCTCCAATGAGCAGTTCTTC
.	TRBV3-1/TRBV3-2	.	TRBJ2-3	CASSFSGNTDTQYF	TGTGCCAGCAGCTTTAGTGGGAACACAGATACGCAGTATTTT
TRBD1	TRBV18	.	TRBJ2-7	CASSPLPTGQHSYEQYF	TGTGCCAGCTCACCTCTCCCCACGGGACAGCACTCCTACGAGCAGTACTTC
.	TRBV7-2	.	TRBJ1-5	CASSLYGDQPQHF	TGTGCCAGCAGCTTATACGGGGATCAGCCCCAGCATTTT
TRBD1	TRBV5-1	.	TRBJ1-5	CASSLNTGGGQPQHF	TGCGCCAGCAGCCTAAATACAGGGGGCGGACAGCCCCAGCATTTT
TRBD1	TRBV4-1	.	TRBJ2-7	CASSQGQGAAYEQYF	TGCGCCAGCAGCCAAGGACAGGGGGCGGCCTACGAGCAGTACTTC
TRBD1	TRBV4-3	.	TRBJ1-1	CASRPDRGYTEAFF	TGCGCCAGCAGGCCCGACAGGGGGTATACTGAAGCTTTCTTT
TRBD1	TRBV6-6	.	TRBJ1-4	CASGRGLDNEKLFF	TGTGCCAGCGGCAGGGGGCTTGATAATGAAAAACTGTTTTTT
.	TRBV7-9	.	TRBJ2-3	CASSSPIDPTDTQYF	TGTGCCAGCAGCTCCCCCATAGATCCTACCGATACGCAGTATTTT
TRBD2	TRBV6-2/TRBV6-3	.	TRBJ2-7	CASSYGLAGSYEQYF	TGTGCCAGCAGTTACGGCCTAGCGGGGTCCTACGAGCAGTACTTC
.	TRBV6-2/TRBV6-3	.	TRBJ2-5	CASSLDRRGSWKTQYF	TGTGCCAGCAGTCTCGACAGGCGGGGATCTTGGAAGACCCAGTACTTC
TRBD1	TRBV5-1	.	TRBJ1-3	CASSLGTGGAKGNTIYF	TGCGCCAGCAGCTTAGGGACAGGGGGCGCGAAAGGAAACACCATATATTTT
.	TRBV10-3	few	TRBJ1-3	CAISGGAGNTIYF	TGTGCCATCAGTGGAGGGGCGGGAAACACCATATATTTT
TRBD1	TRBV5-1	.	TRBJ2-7	CASSLAVGGGFSGEQYF	TGCGCCAGCAGCTTGGCCGTAGGGGGCGGGTTTTCAGGCGAGCAGTACTTC
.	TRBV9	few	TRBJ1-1	CASSVGESQAAFF	TGTGCCAGCAGCGTAGGAGAGAGTCAGGCGGCTTTCTTT
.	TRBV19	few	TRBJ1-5	CASSWAPNQPQHF	TGTGCCAGTAGTTGGGCACCTAATCAGCCCCAGCATTTT
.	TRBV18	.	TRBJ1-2	CASSPDGGGGYTF	TGTGCCAGCTCCCCAGATGGGGGAGGCGGCTACACCTTC
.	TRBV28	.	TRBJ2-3	CASSVTSGSSTDTQYF	TGTGCCAGCAGTGTGACCAGCGGTTCTAGCACAGATACGCAGTATTTT
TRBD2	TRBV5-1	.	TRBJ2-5	CARSPGGGNQETQYF	TGCGCCCGCAGCCCGGGGGGAGGGAACCAAGAGACCCAGTACTTC
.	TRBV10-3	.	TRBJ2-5	CATSTTQETQYF	TGTGCCACTTCGACTACCCAAGAGACCCAGTACTTC
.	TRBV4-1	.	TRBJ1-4	CASSLGRGDEKLFF	TGCGCCAGCAGCCTGGGGAGGGGCGATGAAAAACTGTTTTTT
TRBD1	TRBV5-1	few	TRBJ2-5	CASSLTPGQGVQETQYF	TGCGCCAGCAGCTTAACTCCGGGACAGGGCGTACAAGAGACCCAGTACTTC
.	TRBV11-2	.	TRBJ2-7	CASSLVRGFGEQYF	TGTGCCAGCAGCTTAGTGCGGGGCTTTGGGGAGCAGTACTTC
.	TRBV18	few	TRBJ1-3	CASSLGTTGDTIYF	TGTGCCAGCTCCTTGGGGACTACCGGGGACACCATATATTTT
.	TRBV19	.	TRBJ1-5	CASSQGSNQPQHF	TGTGCCAGTAGCCAAGGGAGCAATCAGCCCCAGCATTTT
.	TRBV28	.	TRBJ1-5	CASSLRVNQPQHF	TGTGCCAGCAGTTTAAGAGTTAATCAGCCCCAGCATTTT